The 12 T cell receptor beta chains listed next were all sequenced from one sample in a study of blood T cell repertoires in COVID-19. Using immunoSEQ multiplex PCR, the repertoire was profiled, and TCRdb retains in-frame clones only, with some absent. The profile shows about 380,000 clones, around 84% of them singletons. Source material: peripheral blood. These receptors were obtained from a human donor with acute or convalescent COVID-19. The donor label of this sample is uncertain.

This rearrangement joins TRBV10-2 to TRBJ1-4; possibly TRBD1 for D (5 bases). Trimming removed 2 bases at V and 6 bases at J, with 10 bases between. Germline-derived CDR1 and CDR2 are WSHSY and SAAADI. The CDR3 totals 14 residues. CDR3 protein: CASSERGSYEKLFF. For the CDR3, the DNA is TGCGCCAGCAGTGAGAGGGGCTCTTATGAAAAACTGTTTTTT.

The chain joins TRBV2 to TRBJ1-1; TRBD1 agrees at 10 bases. CDR3 size: 15 residues. CDR1 is SNHLY and CDR2 is FYNNEI in the germline V gene. With V trimmed by 7 bases and J by 4 bases, 9 bases remained unmatched. The CDR3, as DNA: TGTGCCAGCAATCGGGACAGGGGAGCTCCCACTGAAGCTTTCTTT. Translation gives CASNRDRGAPTEAFF.

The sample holds a few counts of this clone. The chain employs TRBV28 and TRBJ1-2; D might be TRBD1 (5 bases). This CDR3 has 13 residues. V was cut by 7 bases and J by 8 bases, with 17 bases left in between. Germline-derived CDR1 and CDR2 are MDHEN and SYDVKM. CDR3 region: CASTPSGRAGYTF. The CDR3 DNA is TGTGCCAGCACCCCGTCGGGCAGGGCGGGCTACACCTTC.

The V call is TRBV4-1, the J call TRBJ1-3, with D possibly TRBD1 on 5 matching bases. V gave up 1 base and J gave up 5 bases, with 18 bases separating them. The CDR3 contains 17 residues. CDR1 and CDR2 from the germline V gene are MGHRA and YSYEKL. CDR3 DNA sequence: TGCGCCAGCAGCCAAGGTTACAGCCTTGGGGGGAGAAACACCATATATTTT. It codes for CASSQGYSLGGRNTIYF.

The chain carries TRBV2 and TRBJ2-2; possibly TRBD1 for D (6 bases). V was pared by 4 bases and J by 2 bases, with 17 bases between. Germline CDR1 reads SNHLY; CDR2 reads FYNNEI. The CDR3 has 17 amino acids. This CDR3 reads CASSAFGGRPNTGELFF. The CDR3 nucleotides read TGTGCCAGCAGTGCCTTTGGGGGCAGACCAAACACCGGGGAGCTGTTTTTT.

This clone was detected once. The gene calls are TRBV7-6 and TRBJ1-4; 7 nucleotides agree with TRBD1. CDR1 SGHVS and CDR2 FNYEAQ come from the germline V gene. The CDR3 has 15 residues. V gave up 4 bases and J gave up 3 bases; unmatched junction bases: 5. In DNA, the CDR3 is TGTGCCAGCAGCTGGAACAGGGGCCCTAATGAAAAACTGTTTTTT. Protein product: CASSWNRGPNEKLFF.

The chain joins TRBV14 to TRBJ1-2; 10 bases are a match to TRBD1. The length of the CDR3 is 16 residues. V was clipped by 2 bases and J by 4 bases; unmatched bases: 7. The germline V gene encodes CDR1 SGHDN and CDR2 FVKESK. The CDR3 DNA follows: TGTGCCAGCAGCCAACTAGACAGGGGGCAAACCTATGGCTACACCTTC. Its protein is CASSQLDRGQTYGYTF.

The J gene is TRBJ1-2, the V gene TRBV10-3; TRBD1 matches at 7 bases. Germline assignment: CDR1 ENHRY and CDR2 SYGVKD. This CDR3 has 14 amino acids. V was clipped by 5 bases and J by 0 bases; unmatched bases: 3. Written as DNA, the CDR3 is TGTGCCATCAGTTTGGGACAGCCTAACTATGGCTACACCTTC. Translated: CAISLGQPNYGYTF.

The chain is built from TRBV2 and TRBJ2-2, with 11 bases aligning to TRBD2. The CDR3 contains 14 residues. Germline V gene data show CDR1 as SNHLY and CDR2 as FYNNEI. Unmatched junction bases numbered 2, after V lost 6 bases and J lost 5 bases. The CDR3 sequence: CASRWTSGTGELFF. CDR3 sequence (DNA): TGTGCCAGCAGATGGACTAGCGGGACCGGGGAGCTGTTTTTT.

The CDR3 nucleotides read TGTGCCAGCAGTGCGGGATATGGCTACACCTTC. The encoded protein is CASSAGYGYTF. The chain couples TRBV25-1 to TRBJ1-2; D gene unclear. V shed 4 bases and J shed 5 bases, with 5 bases lying between them. Germline V gene data show CDR1 as MGHDK and CDR2 as SYGVNS. The CDR3 has 11 amino acids.

This CDR3 is CASSENGRGRLRTNEKLFF. The DNA for the CDR3 is TGTGCCAGCAGCGAAAACGGGCGGGGACGTTTAAGAACTAATGAAAAACTGTTTTTT. The chain links TRBV4-2 to TRBJ1-4; possibly TRBD1 for D (5 bases). The CDR3 is 19 amino acids. Germline CDR1 is LGHNA and CDR2 is YNFKEQ. Trimming removed 5 bases at V and 1 base at J, with 23 bases between.

V and J are TRBV19 and TRBJ1-2; no reliable D call. Germline lookup yields CDR1 LNHDA and CDR2 SQIVND (reference sequence). The CDR3 is made up of 16 amino acids. Trimming pared 5 bases from V and 2 bases from J, leaving 18 bases between. CDR3 amino acids: CASSPLLSGRNYGYTF. CDR3 bases: TGTGCCAGTAGTCCCCTCCTATCCGGGAGGAACTATGGCTACACCTTC.